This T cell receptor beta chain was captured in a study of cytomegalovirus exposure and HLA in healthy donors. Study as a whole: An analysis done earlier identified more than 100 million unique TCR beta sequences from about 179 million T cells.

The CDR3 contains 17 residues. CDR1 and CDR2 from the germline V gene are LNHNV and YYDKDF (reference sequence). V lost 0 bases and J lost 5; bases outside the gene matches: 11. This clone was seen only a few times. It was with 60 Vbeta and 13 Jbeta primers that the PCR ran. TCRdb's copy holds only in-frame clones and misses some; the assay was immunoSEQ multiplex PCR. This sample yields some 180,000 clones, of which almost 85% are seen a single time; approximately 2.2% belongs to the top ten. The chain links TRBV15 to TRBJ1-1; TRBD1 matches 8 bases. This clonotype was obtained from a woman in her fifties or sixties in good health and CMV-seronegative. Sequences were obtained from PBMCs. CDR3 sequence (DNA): TGTGCCACCAGCAGAGACCGGGCGACAGGGGCGAGAACTGAAGCTTTCTTT. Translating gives CATSRDRATGARTEAFF.